This paragraph covers one TCR beta chain sequence. Its target antigen remains unknown. No qualities accompany the bases; no much larger clone lies one base away. Taken with the paper, the label for time point translates to: week 23, last vaccination. A 20-mer mutant IDH1 peptide at 300 micrograms in Montanide made up each vaccine dose, which was injected subcutaneously together with topical imiquimod. All donors had newly diagnosed IDH1-mutant astrocytomas of WHO grade 3 or 4 that showed loss of nuclear ATRX. The samples were drawn from NOA16, a multicentre, single-arm, open-label phase I trial in Germany that tested a mutant IDH1 peptide vaccine in humans for the first time. The DNeasy Blood and Tissue Kit was used to extract genomic DNA from EDTA blood for TCRB sequencing. Including the terminal cysteine and phenylalanine, the CDR3 comprises 15 residues. Of all the DNA, just the CDR3 is kept, 45 bases in frame from base 1. The CDR1 and CDR2 encoded by the germline V gene (reference sequence) are MNHNY and SVGAGI. V lost 2 bases and J lost 6 bases; the stretch between them is 16 bases long.

The library was made by the immunoSEQ multiplex PCR assay. Rearranged TCR beta chain sequences were amplified with the hsTCRB Kit following the manufacturer's protocol. An Illumina MiSeq was used to sequence the TCRB libraries. The original methods were these. The proprietary platform of the kit vendor was used for demultiplexing, trimming and gene mapping. This immuneACCESS table, as held by TCRdb, lists in-frame sequences with V and J called but not all clones. Of the missing ones, under half trace to an unresolved V gene in checked studies; the others have no known cause. V and J calls and clone size follow that table, whereas D and trimming were derived from the DNA. For this sample there are around 29,000 clones; around 80% appear just once. Jointly, the top ten make up 7.5% to 9.5% of the sample. The record originates from a study of a mutant IDH1 vaccine in newly diagnosed glioma (dated by TCRdb to 2020 to 2022). Concerning the study at large: Across visits V03 through V10, patients got a total of eight vaccinations, given in weeks 1, 3, 5, 7, 11, 15, 19 and 23. In the chemotherapy-containing groups, vaccination started alongside temozolomide cycles, whereas in patients who had radiotherapy alone it started 4-6 weeks after radiotherapy. Peripheral blood was collected at six visits: V03 (baseline), V05, V07, V10, V12 and V13. Of the 30 or so patients who were treated, around 60% were male and 37.5% were female, and the mean age was around 40 years. For exploratory analyses, longitudinal TCRB deep sequencing was carried out in about 26 treated patients wherever samples were available. Before enrollment, most patients had been given radiochemotherapy with temozolomide as standard therapy, while the rest had received either radiotherapy alone or temozolomide alone. Findings and caveats that apply to the study as a whole: Pseudoprogression appeared unrelated to alterations in the top peripheral T cell clonotypes detected by TCRB sequencing. Availability determined which PBMC samples were chosen for TCRB deep sequencing. The authors noted that analyses of patient blood samples could not be reproduced because of sample limitations. Vaccine-induced immune responses across multiple MHC alleles were detected in about 93% of patients.

The chain links TRBV6-6 with TRBJ1-2, and TRBD1 may be the D gene, going by 5 matching bases. This TCR was recovered from a woman aged 18 to 35 with glioma. The sequencing here drew on PBMCs, taken from a glioma patient whose treatment included an IDH1 peptide vaccine. The CDR3 region has the sequence CASSYEGVGMDGYTF. The DNA sequence is given as TGTGCCAGCAGTTACGAAGGGGTTGGAATGGATGGCTACACCTTC.